Below are 5 T cell receptor beta chains sequenced from a single sample in a study of shared clonotypes between healthy human individuals. The table came from immunoSEQ multiplex PCR; TCRdb's copy has only in-frame clones and leaves some out. Of 2 million to 3 million clones in the sample, around 94% were seen once. Sequencing was performed on naive CD4+ T cells sorted from blood. Regarding subset: CD45RA+ positively selected. These receptors were obtained from a man in his late teens or twenties in good health.

The chain combines TRBV6-6 with TRBJ1-1; D is possibly TRBD1 (5 bases). Germline CDR1 reads MNHNY; CDR2 reads SVGAGI (reference sequence). The CDR3 loop spans 14 amino acids. V dropped 4 bases and J dropped 5 bases, with 14 bases sitting between them. CDR3 amino acids: CASSFDQSGTEAFF. For the CDR3, the DNA is TGTGCCAGCAGTTTCGACCAGTCAGGGACTGAAGCTTTCTTT.

This clone showed up just once. The genes are TRBV7-9 and TRBJ1-4, with D perhaps TRBD1 (5 bases). The germline CDR1 and CDR2 sequences are SEHNR and FQNEAQ (reference sequence). Trimming left V 1 base short and J 2 bases short, with 8 bases between. The length of the CDR3 is 15 residues. CDR3 coding DNA: TGTGCCAGCAGCTTAGGGGGGAATACTAATGAAAAACTGTTTTTT. It yields the protein CASSLGGNTNEKLFF.

This rearrangement joins TRBV5-4 to TRBJ1-6; D gene unclear. The CDR3 covers 18 residues. CDR1 and CDR2 from the germline V gene are SGHNT and YYREEE (reference sequence). Deletions cut 2 bases from V and 5 bases from J, with 20 bases between. The DNA for the CDR3 is TGTGCCAGCAGCTTTAAAGGGCTTAGGTTGGGAGATAATTCACCCCTCCACTTT. Its protein is CASSFKGLRLGDNSPLHF.

The gene calls are TRBV7-9 and TRBJ1-6; 7 bases align to TRBD1. Germline CDR1 reads SEHNR; CDR2 reads FQNEAQ (reference sequence). V lost 6 bases, J lost 8 bases, and 10 bases stayed unmatched. The CDR3 spans 15 residues. The DNA of the CDR3 is TGTGCCAGCAGGTTCAGCGGGCAGGGGGATTCACCCCTCCACTTT. It specifies CASRFSGQGDSPLHF.

V usage is TRBV6-5 and J usage is TRBJ2-2; D not resolved. Deletions cut 2 bases from V and 4 bases from J, with 11 bases between. CDR3 size: 15 residues. In germline, CDR1 is MNHEY, CDR2 SVGAGI. This CDR3 is CASSYGQVGTGELFF. CDR3 nucleotides: TGTGCCAGCAGTTACGGGCAGGTGGGCACCGGGGAGCTGTTTTTT.